This T cell receptor (beta chain) was captured in a study of cytomegalovirus exposure and HLA in healthy donors (dated by TCRdb to about 2017). A note on the overall study: An earlier analysis of some 550 of the donors reported 250 to 350 Gb of sequence data and 100 million to 140 million unique TCR beta sequences from 150 million to 200 million T cells. Rather than drawing on any new phenotypic data, the later analysis identified candidate immune exposures from TCR beta sequences and the way those sequences occurred across donors. Among some 400 genotyped donors of the cohort, an average of roughly 230,000 unique TCR beta nucleotide sequences was sequenced per donor, of which roughly 17% were non-productive. Donor age, sex, ethnicity and CMV serostatus were compiled together with the repertoire data. Roughly 5 DR-DQ haplotypes were handled as single units for association and clustering because linkage in the cohort was strong. Typing coverage differed by locus: A, B, C, DRB1 and DQB1 were typed in roughly 620-640 donors, DQA1 in about 500, DPA1 in roughly 590, and DPB1 in 400 to 480. High-throughput TCR immunosequencing, statistical association of individual TCRs with disease status, and machine learning were combined to predict cytomegalovirus infection status. In an earlier analysis of several hundred of the donors, high-throughput TCR beta sequencing was used to judge whether each TCR beta V gene segment behaved as functional or pseudogenic. The study aimed to test whether cataloging public T cell receptors could reveal signatures of past pathogen exposure. All discovery cohort repertoires had been generated on a single sequencing platform. An early release covering more than 500 HLA-typed donors comprised 300 to 350 gigabases of sequencing data and tens of millions of unique TCR sequences. Along with the approximately 700-subject first cohort, a separate validation cohort of around 120 different subjects was used. The T cell repertoires of 666 subjects were profiled by immunosequencing and related to cytomegalovirus serostatus. Of the roughly 400 genotyped donors, roughly 80% fell in the genetic ancestry cluster associated with self-reported Caucasian donors. Class I and class II HLA loci were covered by the typing at four-digit resolution. To study patterns of TCR occurrence, a later analysis re-analyzed previously published TCR beta repertoires from around 700 donors and added high-resolution HLA genotyping. Genome-wide SNP genotypes for about 65% of the roughly 670 donors were used in a later genetic analysis, which treated that subset as a discovery cohort. Findings and caveats that apply to the study as a whole: Several of the top co-occurrence clusters appeared to be linked to parvovirus B19, influenza, CMV and Epstein-Barr virus, according to a later analysis. The study listed 170 or so TCR beta chains as associated with cytomegalovirus. Correlated functional status among segregating V segments might be attributable to linkage disequilibrium, but an unknown experimental factor could not be ruled out. A cluster of highly shared sequence variants was judged likely to be a technical artifact of the sequencing pipeline. Some IMGT-functional V segments, including TRBV6-2 and TRBV6-3, could not be distinguished by the 87-base-pair reads and were therefore excluded. Because counts were too low, more than 15 rarely observed V segments, including chromosome 9 orphons, were excluded from the earlier analysis of around 640 of the donors. In a later analysis, TCR association rates were found to vary across HLA loci, with the most associated TCRs seen for DRB1 alleles and the fewest for HLA-C alleles. A further reported finding was that TCR beta sequences accurately predicted the HLA-A and HLA-B alleles for most subjects in the first cohort. The authors suggested that the approach could potentially be generalized to other disease states and immunological phenotypes. When HLA alleles, especially DR and DQ, strongly co-occurred, attributing TCR associations to individual alleles was difficult. A later genetic analysis reported fewer N-insertions in productive TCRs among donors in an Asian-associated ancestry cluster than the roughly 620-donor mean. Most TCR sequences were observed very rarely across donors, whereas some public TCRs were present in many individuals. In vitro tests confirmed that three of the cytomegalovirus-associated TCR beta chains recognize cytomegalovirus antigens. Because HLA typing was unavailable for some donors at each locus, only the typed subset was used in association tests. In a later analysis, HLA-associated TCR beta chains showed more clonal expansion and lower generation probabilities than non-associated chains that were equally common. At a false discovery rate of 0.05, a later analysis linked about 17,000 TCR beta sequences to specific HLA alleles. A later genetic analysis associated a missense DCLRE1C variant with V-gene and J-gene trimming of TCR beta chains, and an independent cohort replicated the association. The classifier was reported to diagnose cytomegalovirus status with high specificity and sensitivity in both the original and validation cohorts. The presence/absence analyses assumed that sequencing depth was roughly uniform across donors, and that assumption may not be true. Most CMV-associated TCR beta chains appeared to be HLA-restricted in a later analysis, and the HLA associations seemed to be driven largely by CMV exposure. The cohort was sequenced for TCR beta chains only, and without alpha or paired-chain data the features that could be detected were limited. An earlier analysis of approximately 570 of the donors showed that most TCR beta V segments appeared in productive rearrangements either about 90% or about 30% of the time, which broadly matched IMGT annotations. CMV serostatus was the only immune exposure information available for the cohort.

Libraries were made using the immunoSEQ multiplex PCR assay. A mixture of 60 forward primers for TCR Vbeta segments and 13 reverse primers for TCR Jbeta segments was used in the multiplex PCR. The CDR3 region of rearranged TCR beta genes was amplified from genomic DNA with a multiplex PCR assay. On the Illumina HiSeq System, the amplified TCR beta libraries were sequenced as 87-base-pair reads. The authors processed their data as follows. A later analysis counted approximately 76 million unique TCR beta chains across the 650 to 700 repertoires, and 9 million to 14 million of these chains were shared by at least two donors. A nearest-neighbor algorithm error-corrected the raw reads and collapsed the reads into unique sequences, merging closely related sequences to remove PCR and sequencing errors. Alignment of CDR3 sequences to IMGT reference sequences was used to assign V, D and J gene segments. For a sequence to be retained, at least a six-nucleotide match to both a V gene segment and a J gene segment was required. Rearrangements were called productive when the CDR3 lacked stop codons and stayed in frame with V and J; all others were non-productive. CDR3 was defined according to IMGT convention as the region running from the second conserved V-encoded cysteine to the conserved J-encoded phenylalanine. In an earlier analysis of approximately 590 of the donors, sequences lacking an unambiguous match to a single V gene segment were excluded. In an earlier analysis of some 590 of the donors, a V segment was called functional when productive rearrangements were above 56.7%, and segregating when the standard deviation between donors exceeded 5%. A statistical classification framework was built for diagnosing cytomegalovirus status from the catalog of TCR beta chain sequences. A later analysis assigned V and J genes by comparing TCR nucleotide sequences with IMGT/GENE-DB human TR gene sequences. Using the TCRdist pipeline, a later analysis assigned CDR3 sequences along with most-parsimonious VDJ recombination scenarios. In a later analysis, each TCR beta chain was defined by its CDR3 amino acid sequence together with its V-gene family, and reads lacking a unique V-gene family were excluded. As a way to deal with suspected cross-contamination and a sequencing artifact, a later analysis dropped roughly 600 nucleotide sequences that were highly shared and had low generation probability. In a later analysis, a clonal expansion index for each public chain was calculated from normalized within-repertoire ranks of inferred template counts. Generation probabilities in a later analysis came from a VDJ recombination model fitted to out-of-frame rearrangements, and those results were checked against IGoR. A later analysis scored TCR-TCR, TCR-HLA and TCR-CMV co-occurrence with hypergeometric tests, applying a repertoire-size bias correction to TCR pairs. False discovery rates were estimated in a later analysis by permuting HLA or CMV assignments 20 times. A later analysis grouped co-occurring TCRs with DBSCAN, adding TCRdist sequence similarity when clustering within HLA-allele-positive subsets. Repertoires with fewer than 30,000 or more than 120,000 public chains were left out of co-occurrence clustering, as were five repertoires with anomalous nucleotide sharing. The table comes from immuneACCESS by way of TCRdb, which keeps in-frame sequences with V and J called. Part of the clones is missing from these tables; in studies checked, under half for an unresolved V gene and the rest for unknown reasons. The DNA gave D and trimming, while V, J and clone size come from that table. The sample table lists more than 95,000 clones, 70% to 90% of them with a count of one. The top ten constitute roughly 20% of the sample.

The cohort comprised around 700 healthy bone marrow donors. All cohort members were sampled while nominally healthy, although unrecorded immune exposures were likely present. The donor tested CMV seropositive, placing the donor among the roughly 270 seropositive members of the cohort. Each donor provided a peripheral blood sample, and peripheral blood mononuclear cells were used for TCR beta sequencing. The Qiagen DNeasy Blood Extraction Kit was used to extract genomic DNA from the blood cell samples. On this clone: Its antigen is not yet known. No much larger clonotype is one base removed from it; base qualities were not supplied.

CDR1 and CDR2, looked up from the germline V gene (reference sequence), are SEHNR and FQNEAQ. The CDR3 has 15 amino acids, counting the end cysteine and phenylalanine. Only the CDR3 part of the read is kept: 45 bases, read in frame from the first base. After removal of 6 bases from V and 6 bases from J, the junction retains 9 bases not matched to a gene. The chain joins TRBV7-9 to TRBJ2-1; 9 central nucleotides agree with TRBD2. This clonotype was sampled from a man younger than 35 in good health and CMV-seropositive. Sequences were obtained from PBMCs. The CDR3 is CASRAGGGAVNEQFF. Read as DNA, the sequence is TGTGCCAGCAGGGCGGGCGGGGGGGCCGTCAATGAGCAGTTCTTC.